Listed below are T cell receptor beta chains from one sample, sequenced in a study of blood T cells in healthy people across ages. From the 5' RACE reads, TCRdb called clonotypes with MiXCR, one entry per CDR3 protein. The sample shows about 640,000 distinct CDR3 sequences, about 28% of them seen only once. The sample consisted of blood. The receptors shown here come from a woman aged 80 or over in good health. CDR3s include the opening cysteine and the closing phenylalanine or tryptophan. The order of the fields is V gene, J gene, clone size, D gene, CDR3 protein, CDR3 DNA. The D gene is left open where the match is weak. Clone size is given for some rows only: seen once, a few or many times, or a class if the clone is expanded.

V: TRBV28; J: TRBJ1-5; size: many; D: TRBD1; CDR3: CAGSTGGDQPQHF; DNA: TGTGCCGGTTCGACAGGGGGAGATCAGCCCCAGCATTTT
V: TRBV9; J: TRBJ1-1; size: -; D: TRBD1; CDR3: CASSPWQGANTEAFF; DNA: TGTGCCAGCAGCCCCTGGCAGGGGGCGAACACTGAAGCTTTCTTT
V: TRBV7-3; J: TRBJ2-3; size: many; D: TRBD1; CDR3: CASSSYTGEDTQYF; DNA: TGTGCCAGCAGCTCTTACACAGGGGAAGATACGCAGTATTTT
V: TRBV5-6; J: TRBJ1-4; size: many; D: -; CDR3: CASSFLQSGKLFF; DNA: TGTGCCAGCAGCTTTCTTCAGTCCGGAAAACTGTTTTTT
V: TRBV20-1; J: TRBJ2-1; size: -; D: -; CDR3: CSARSTLDGRSYNEQFF; DNA: TGCAGTGCTAGATCAACCCTTGACGGGAGATCCTACAATGAGCAGTTCTTC
V: TRBV6-2/TRBV6-3; J: TRBJ2-1; size: many; D: TRBD2; CDR3: CASSQGLAGGSYNEQFF; DNA: TGTGCCAGCAGCCAGGGACTAGCGGGGGGATCCTACAATGAGCAGTTCTTC
V: TRBV4-2; J: TRBJ2-7; size: -; D: -; CDR3: CASSQERTAGYEQYF; DNA: TGTGCCAGCAGCCAAGAACGGACCGCCGGCTACGAGCAGTACTTC
V: TRBV7-8; J: TRBJ1-1; size: -; D: TRBD1; CDR3: CASSAIRQGSTEAFF; DNA: TGTGCCAGCAGCGCTATCCGACAGGGAAGCACTGAAGCTTTCTTT
V: TRBV20-1; J: TRBJ1-5; size: few; D: -; CDR3: CSALDGSGPQHF; DNA: TGCAGTGCCCTGGACGGCTCAGGGCCCCAGCATTTT
V: TRBV20-1; J: TRBJ2-5; size: -; D: -; CDR3: CSARIGGAPKETQYF; DNA: TGCAGTGCTAGAATTGGCGGGGCCCCAAAGGAGACCCAGTACTTC
V: TRBV13; J: TRBJ1-2; size: -; D: -; CDR3: CASSLRGNEVQGYTF; DNA: TGTGCCAGCAGCTTACGGGGAAATGAGGTTCAGGGCTACACCTTC
V: TRBV20-1; J: TRBJ1-5; size: few; D: -; CDR3: CSASHPWEANQPQHF; DNA: TGCAGTGCCTCTCACCCTTGGGAGGCCAATCAGCCCCAGCATTTT
V: TRBV6-5; J: TRBJ2-3; size: -; D: -; CDR3: CASQGSDTQYF; DNA: TGTGCCAGTCAGGGGTCAGATACGCAGTATTTT
V: TRBV7-9; J: TRBJ2-7; size: many; D: -; CDR3: CASSPTGGRAYEQYF; DNA: TGTGCCAGCAGCCCCACGGGGGGCCGGGCGTACGAGCAGTACTTC
V: TRBV3-1; J: TRBJ2-1; size: many; D: -; CDR3: CASSQRRGAIDEQFF; DNA: TGTGCCAGCAGCCAAAGGAGGGGGGCCATAGATGAGCAGTTCTTC
V: TRBV9; J: TRBJ1-5; size: many; D: TRBD1; CDR3: CASSVGAGGGYSNQPQHF; DNA: TGTGCCAGCAGCGTAGGGGCAGGGGGCGGATATAGCAATCAGCCCCAGCATTTT
V: TRBV6-5; J: TRBJ1-1; size: -; D: TRBD1; CDR3: CASYDRAETFF; DNA: TGTGCCAGCTACGACAGGGCCGAAACTTTCTTT
V: TRBV12-3/TRBV12-4; J: TRBJ2-3; size: once; D: TRBD2; CDR3: CASRKTSGGAGTDVQYF; DNA: TGTGCCAGCAGGAAGACTAGCGGGGGGGCCGGAACAGATGTGCAATATTTT
V: TRBV12-3/TRBV12-4; J: TRBJ1-4; size: many; D: -; CDR3: CASSFTAIPGEKLFF; DNA: TGTGCCAGCAGTTTTACAGCTATTCCGGGGGAAAAACTGTTTTTT
V: TRBV15; J: TRBJ2-7; size: few; D: -; CDR3: CATSGPASGSYNEQYF; DNA: TGTGCCACCAGCGGACCTGCCTCGGGCTCCTACAATGAGCAGTACTTC
V: TRBV19; J: TRBJ2-2; size: -; D: -; CDR3: CASSVRDKNTGELFF; DNA: TGTGCCAGTAGTGTCCGGGACAAGAACACCGGGGAGCTGTTTTTT
V: TRBV5-5; J: TRBJ2-3; size: -; D: TRBD2; CDR3: CASSSGTSGMHTQYF; DNA: TGTGCCAGCAGCTCCGGGACTAGCGGGATGCATACGCAGTATTTT
V: TRBV6-5; J: TRBJ1-5; size: -; D: -; CDR3: CASSPQGGLRPQHF; DNA: TGTGCCAGCAGTCCCCAGGGCGGGCTCAGGCCCCAGCATTTT
V: TRBV6-2/TRBV6-3; J: TRBJ2-5; size: -; D: -; CDR3: CASSYSAGQRGPIYEQYF; DNA: TGTGCCAGCAGTTACTCGGCGGGACAGCGAGGACCCATCTATGAGCAGTACTTC
V: TRBV20-1; J: TRBJ1-1; size: once; D: -; CDR3: CSAGRRFMNTEAFF; DNA: TGCAGTGCAGGACGACGCTTTATGAACACTGAAGCTTTCTTT
V: TRBV5-4; J: TRBJ1-3; size: -; D: -; CDR3: CASSLGSRRFSGNTIYF; DNA: TGTGCCAGCAGCTTGGGGTCCCGGAGGTTCTCTGGAAACACCATATATTTT
V: TRBV5-1; J: TRBJ1-1; size: few; D: -; CDR3: CTSSRDRLNTEAFF; DNA: TGCACCAGCAGCCGGGACCGACTGAACACTGAAGCTTTCTTT
V: TRBV6-5; J: TRBJ1-2; size: few; D: -; CDR3: CASGTGKGYTF; DNA: TGTGCCAGCGGAACAGGGAAAGGCTACACCTTC
V: TRBV15; J: TRBJ2-7; size: many; D: -; CDR3: CATSRGEEWPYEQYF; DNA: TGTGCCACCAGCAGAGGTGAGGAGTGGCCCTACGAGCAGTACTTC
V: TRBV3-1; J: TRBJ2-5; size: -; D: -; CDR3: CASSPGDGEQYF; DNA: TGTGCCAGCAGCCCGGGGGATGGTGAGCAGTACTTC
V: TRBV30; J: TRBJ1-2; size: -; D: TRBD1; CDR3: CAWSVPAGGYGYTF; DNA: TGTGCCTGGAGTGTACCCGCAGGGGGCTATGGCTACACCTTC
V: TRBV18; J: TRBJ1-2; size: many; D: -; CDR3: CASSSRGGDGYTF; DNA: TGTGCCAGCTCCTCGAGAGGAGGGGATGGCTACACCTTC
V: TRBV7-2; J: TRBJ2-3; size: many; D: TRBD2; CDR3: CASSLDLRGGTDTQYF; DNA: TGTGCCAGCAGCTTAGACTTGCGGGGGGGCACAGATACGCAGTATTTT
V: TRBV24-1; J: TRBJ2-3; size: once; D: -; CDR3: CATSEGLTGTDTQYF; DNA: TGTGCCACCAGTGAAGGGCTGACAGGCACAGATACGCAGTATTTT